The clone carrying this TCR beta chain appeared many times. Amplification of TCR beta CDR3 regions used RNA as the template. The HTBI primer set was used in a first-round RT-PCR of the TCR CDR3. TCRdb reanalysed the multiplex PCR reads using MiXCR and keeps one entry per CDR3 protein. This sample has around 540,000 distinct CDR3 sequences, with about 45% found just once. The data stem from a study of T cells in Graves' hyperthyroidism and ophthalmopathy. The sample consisted of peripheral blood or thyroid tissue (not recorded which). The source of this sequence is a woman younger than 30 with Graves' hyperthyroidism.

The DNA of the CDR3 is TGTGCCAGCACTACCCGAGACAGGGGCTACACCTTC. Translation: CASTTRDRGYTF. The chain carries TRBV12-3 or TRBV12-4 and TRBJ1-2; perhaps TRBD1 as D (6 bases). CDR3 length: 12 residues. V shed 7 bases and J shed 8 bases, with 14 bases lying between them.